One and the same sample provided the 19 T cell receptor beta chains below, sequenced in a study of blood T cell repertoires in COVID-19. Generated by immunoSEQ multiplex PCR, the TCRdb table keeps only in-frame clones and is missing some. Of 220,000 or so clones listed, 90% are singletons. The source material was PBMCs or T cells enriched from blood (not recorded which). These receptor sequences come from a man younger than 45 who had been exposed to COVID-19.

V gene TRBV12-3 or TRBV12-4 combines with J gene TRBJ1-1; no clear D. Between the trimmed V and J ends, which lost 2 bases and 6 bases, there was a span of 10 bases. The CDR3 is 13 residues long. CDR3 in amino acids: CASSLRRVPEAFF. CDR3 DNA sequence: TGTGCCAGCAGTTTAAGGAGGGTCCCTGAAGCTTTCTTT.

The rearrangement joins TRBV15 to TRBJ1-1; D is perhaps TRBD1 (5 bases). The CDR3 contains 12 residues. CDR1 and CDR2 (germline): LNHNV, YYDKDF (reference sequence). The ends were cut back, 3 bases at V and 11 bases at J, with 13 bases in the middle. The CDR3 sequence: CATSRIGGEAFF. The CDR3, as DNA: TGTGCCACCAGCAGGATCGGGGGAGAGGCTTTCTTT.

This clone was counted once. The chain combines TRBV7-6 with TRBJ2-5; TRBD2 might be the D (5 bases). The germline CDR1 and CDR2 sequences are SGHVS and FNYEAQ. V was shortened by 2 bases and J by 2 bases, with 15 bases between the two germline ends. CDR3 size: 16 residues. CDR3 region: CASSLQSGEPQETQYF. The DNA of the CDR3 is TGTGCCAGCAGCTTACAATCCGGGGAACCTCAAGAGACCCAGTACTTC.

The J gene is TRBJ2-3, the V gene TRBV5-4; 9 bases map to TRBD1. CDR1 and CDR2 (germline): SGHNT, YYREEE (reference sequence). The junction had 5 bases not matched to a gene; V was cut back by 4 bases and J by 2 bases. The CDR3 runs to 15 residues. CDR3 nucleotide sequence: TGTGCCAGCAGCACCAGGGACAGGGACACAGATACGCAGTATTTT. This sequence encodes CASSTRDRDTDTQYF.

The rearrangement links TRBV11-2 to TRBJ2-7, with 7 bases lining up with TRBD1. CDR1 and CDR2 (germline): SGHAT, FQNNGV. The V and J ends lost 5 bases and 3 bases, in that order; junction bases with no gene match: 13. CDR3 length equals 16 residues. The CDR3, as DNA: TGTGCCAGCAGCACCTTTGCCGGGACAGTTAACTACGAGCAGTACTTC. Its translation is CASSTFAGTVNYEQYF.

The J gene is TRBJ1-2, the V gene TRBV20-1, with 7 bases lining up with TRBD1. Germline V gene data show CDR1 as DFQATT and CDR2 as SNEGSKA (reference sequence). The CDR3 runs 14 residues. The V gene end was trimmed by 3 bases and the J gene end by 3 bases; junction bases not matched to a gene: 7. The CDR3, as DNA: TGCAGTGCTAGTAGACAGGGTGGCGACTATGGCTACACCTTC. Translated, it gives CSASRQGGDYGYTF.

This chain connects TRBV5-1 to TRBJ1-2; TRBD1 agrees at 10 bases. After removal of 3 bases from V and 12 bases from J, the junction contained 14 bases not matched to a gene. The CDR3 sequence is 15 residues long. Germline loops: CDR1 SGHRS, CDR2 YFSETQ. The CDR3 loop reads CASSYGDPGQGRDTF. CDR3 in DNA: TGCGCCAGCAGCTATGGGGACCCGGGACAGGGGAGAGACACCTTC.

The chain carries TRBV7-9 and TRBJ2-2; weak D call: TRBD2 (6 bases). Trimming cost V 3 bases and J 6 bases, with 11 bases left between them. The CDR3 is made up of 14 amino acids. CDR1 and CDR2 (germline): SEHNR, FQNEAQ (reference sequence). CDR3 protein: CASSLGGEPGELFF. The CDR3 coding sequence is TGTGCCAGCAGCTTGGGCGGGGAACCCGGGGAGCTGTTTTTT.

This clone was seen many times. Here the CDR3 reads CASSFPGRVFLGDSPLHF. The DNA for the CDR3 is TGTGCCAGCAGCTTCCCGGGCCGAGTTTTCCTAGGGGATTCACCCCTCCACTTT. The genes are TRBV7-2 and TRBJ1-6; maybe TRBD1 (5 bases). V was shortened by 3 bases and J by 8 bases, with 23 bases between the two germline ends. Germline V lookup: CDR1 SGHTA, CDR2 FQGNSA. The CDR3 loop spans 18 amino acids.

The V call is TRBV6-5, the J call TRBJ2-1, with D possibly being TRBD1 (5 bases). V lost 8 bases and J lost 5, with 10 bases in between. This CDR3 is built from 12 residues. From germline, CDR1 is MNHEY and CDR2 SVGAGI. The DNA of the CDR3 is TGTGCCAGCCGCAAACAGGACAATGAGCAGTTCTTC. Amino acids: CASRKQDNEQFF.

The V call is TRBV12-3 or TRBV12-4, the J call TRBJ1-5, with no clear D. The ends were cut back, 4 bases at V and 4 bases at J, with 5 bases in the middle. CDR3 length: 12 amino acids. The CDR3 coding sequence is TGTGCCAGCAGTTGGGAGAATCAGCCCCAGCATTTT. Translated: CASSWENQPQHF.

The rearrangement links TRBV3-1 (or the pseudogene TRBV3-2) to TRBJ2-1, with 8 bases lining up with TRBD1. With V trimmed by 0 bases and J by 7 bases, 11 bases remained unmatched. This CDR3 is built from 17 residues. The germline gives CDR1 LGHDT, CDR2 YNNKEL (reference sequence). CDR3 nucleotides: TGTGCCAGCAGCCAAGAGGTCATTGGGACAGGAAGGAATGAGCAGTTCTTC. Amino acids: CASSQEVIGTGRNEQFF.

This clone is a singleton in its sample. The J gene is TRBJ1-2, the V gene TRBV18; D uncertain. V gave up 1 base and J gave up 7 bases, with 16 bases separating them. The CDR3 has 15 amino acids. Germline CDR1 KGHSH, CDR2 LQKENI. The CDR3 loop reads CASSPQGGGLGGYTF. In DNA, the CDR3 is TGTGCCAGCTCACCACAGGGCGGAGGACTGGGTGGCTACACCTTC. The full variable domain, completed using reference TRBV18 and TRBJ1-2, is NAGVMQNPRHLVRRRGQEARLRCSPMKGHSHVYWYRQLPEEGLKFMVYLQKENIIDESGMPKERFSAEFPKEGPSILRIQQVVRGDSAAYFCASSPQGGGLGGYTFGSGTRLTVV.

The chain recombines TRBV19 with TRBJ2-3; D not resolved. The V gene lost 4 bases and the J gene lost 0 bases, with 11 bases spanning the gap. CDR3 length equals 15 residues. Germline CDR1 reads LNHDA; CDR2 reads SQIVND (reference sequence). The CDR3 nucleotides are TGTGCCAGTAGTAGACTGGCGACTAGCACAGATACGCAGTATTTT. Translation gives CASSRLATSTDTQYF. Combining the CDR3 with reference TRBV19 and TRBJ2-3 gives the whole variable domain DGGITQSPKYLFRKEGQNVTLSCEQNLNHDAMYWYRQDPGQGLRLIYYSQIVNDFQKGDIAEGYSVSREKKESFPLTVTSAQKNPTAFYLCASSRLATSTDTQYFGPGTRLTVL.

The J gene is TRBJ2-3, the V gene TRBV2; unclear D gene. The V gene lost 5 bases and the J gene lost 0 bases, with 9 bases spanning the gap. This CDR3 is built from 14 residues. From germline, CDR1 is SNHLY and CDR2 FYNNEI. The CDR3 protein is CASSQALSTDTQYF. The CDR3 DNA reads as TGTGCCAGCAGTCAGGCCCTTAGCACAGATACGCAGTATTTT.

This clone was seen a few times. The chain's CDR3 is CAWSERGVAKNIQYF. As DNA, the CDR3 is TGTGCCTGGAGTGAACGGGGGGTAGCCAAAAACATTCAGTACTTC. The rearrangement links TRBV30 to TRBJ2-4, with 7 bases matching TRBD2. CDR3 size: 15 residues. V dropped 1 base and J dropped 0; count of bases not matched to a gene: 3. CDR1 GTSNPN and CDR2 SVGIG come from the germline V gene (reference sequence). Full variable domain (missing parts from reference TRBV30 and TRBJ2-4): SQTIHQWPATLVQPVGSPLSLECTVEGTSNPNLYWYRQAAGRGLQLLFYSVGIGQISSEVPQNLSASRPQDRQFILSSKKLLLSDSGFYLCAWSERGVAKNIQYFGAGTRLSVL.

CDR3 sequence reads: CSASKGSVGYTF. The CDR3 DNA follows: TGCAGTGCTAGTAAGGGGTCGGTCGGCTACACCTTC. This rearrangement joins TRBV20-1 to TRBJ1-2; TRBD1 might be the D (5 bases). This CDR3 is 12 amino acids long. Germline V gene sequence: CDR1 DFQATT, CDR2 SNEGSKA (reference sequence). V was pared by 3 bases and J by 8 bases, with 13 bases between.

The gene calls are TRBV19 and TRBJ2-2, with a tentative D call TRBD1 (6 bases). Looked up from germline, CDR1 is LNHDA and CDR2 is SQIVND (reference sequence). V shed 5 bases and J shed 4 bases, with 11 bases lying between them. The CDR3 is 14 amino acids. Written as DNA, the CDR3 is TGTGCCAGTAGTTATGGGGGCGGCACCGGGGAGCTGTTTTTT. Its protein product is CASSYGGGTGELFF.

The chain couples TRBV24-1 to TRBJ2-4, with TRBD2 as a possible D gene (5 bases). Between the trimmed V and J ends, which lost 9 bases and 1 base, there was a span of 21 bases. The germline V gene encodes CDR1 KGHDR and CDR2 SFDVKD. The CDR3 has 17 amino acids. CDR3 region: CATRSLGFRRAKNIQYF. Written as DNA, the CDR3 is TGTGCCACCCGATCATTGGGATTTCGGAGGGCCAAAAACATTCAGTACTTC.